The subject of this entry is one T cell receptor beta chain. Sequencing was performed with immunoSEQ multiplex PCR; in TCRdb, only in-frame clones are kept and a portion is missing. Among 240,000 or so clones listed, approximately 78% were seen once. The CDR3 extends over 19 amino acids. After removal of 4 bases from V and 0 bases from J, the junction contained 10 bases not matched to a gene. Germline lookup yields CDR1 SGHAT and CDR2 FQNNGV. These data come from a study of blood T cell repertoires in COVID-19. This chain connects TRBV11-2 to TRBJ2-2, with TRBD2 matching over 11 bases. Source material: peripheral blood. The TCR sequence derives from a woman aged 18-29 years with acute or convalescent COVID-19. The DNA of the CDR3 is TGTGCCAGCAGCTCGACCGGGACTAGCGGCCCCTCGAACACCGGGGAGCTGTTTTTT. Encoded protein: CASSSTGTSGPSNTGELFF.